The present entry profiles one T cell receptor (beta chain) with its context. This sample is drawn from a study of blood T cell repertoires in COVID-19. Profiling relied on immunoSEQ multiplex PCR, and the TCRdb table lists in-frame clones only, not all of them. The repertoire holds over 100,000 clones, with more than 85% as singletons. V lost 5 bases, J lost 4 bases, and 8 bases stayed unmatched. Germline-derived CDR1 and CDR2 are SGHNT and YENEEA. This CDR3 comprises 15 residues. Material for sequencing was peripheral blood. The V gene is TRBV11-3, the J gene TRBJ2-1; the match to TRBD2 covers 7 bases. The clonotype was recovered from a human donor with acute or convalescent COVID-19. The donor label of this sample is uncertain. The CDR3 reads CASSRGLGPYNEQFF. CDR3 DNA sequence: TGTGCCAGCAGCCGAGGACTAGGGCCGTACAATGAGCAGTTCTTC. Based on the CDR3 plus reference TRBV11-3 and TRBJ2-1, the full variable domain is EAGVVQSPRYKIIEKKQPVAFWCNPISGHNTLYWYLQNLGQGPELLIRYENEEAVDDSQLPKDRFSAERLKGVDSTLKIQPAELGDSAVYLCASSRGLGPYNEQFFGPGTRLTVL.